This T cell receptor (beta chain) was recorded in a study of T cell responses to AZD1222 COVID-19 vaccine. Assay used: immunoSEQ multiplex PCR; TCRdb lists only in-frame clones, some missing. The table shows under 130,000 clones, with about 92% occurring only once. Notes on this clone: The antigen is unknown.

General observations from the study: Donors were chiefly white British, with a greater number of females, and clonal diversity was perhaps underestimated. Reportedly, nearly half of unique spike TCRs recognized epitopes outside B.1.351/B.1.1.7 mutations. Only five or six AZD1222 recipients tested seropositive at baseline.

V lost 10 bases to trimming and J lost 0 bases, with 11 bases between them. The length of the CDR3 is 13 residues. Germline-derived CDR1 and CDR2 are MNHEY and SMNVEV (reference sequence). The sequences come from peripheral blood, collected on day 0 of AZD1222 vaccination. This TCR was recovered from an adult in good health. The chain combines TRBV27 with TRBJ2-3; D is possibly TRBD1 (6 bases). The DNA for the CDR3 is TGTGCCACGCACAGGGCTAGCACAGATACGCAGTATTTT. It specifies CATHRASTDTQYF.